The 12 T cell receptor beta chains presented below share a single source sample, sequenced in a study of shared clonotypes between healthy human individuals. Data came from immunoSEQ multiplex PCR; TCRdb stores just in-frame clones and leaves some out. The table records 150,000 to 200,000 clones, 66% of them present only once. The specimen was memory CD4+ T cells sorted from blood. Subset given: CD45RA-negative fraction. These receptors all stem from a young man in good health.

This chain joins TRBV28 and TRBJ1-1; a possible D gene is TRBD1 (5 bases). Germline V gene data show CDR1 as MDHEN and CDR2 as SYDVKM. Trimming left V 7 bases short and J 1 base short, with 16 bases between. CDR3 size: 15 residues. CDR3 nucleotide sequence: TGTGCCAGCACCCCTTGGGACTCAGGGAACACTGAAGCTTTCTTT. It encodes CASTPWDSGNTEAFF. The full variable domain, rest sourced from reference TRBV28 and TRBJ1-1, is DVKVTQSSRYLVKRTGEKVFLECVQDMDHENMFWYRQDPGLGLRLIYFSYDVKMKEKGDIPEGYSVSREKKERFSLILESASTNQTSMYLCASTPWDSGNTEAFFGQGTRLTVV.

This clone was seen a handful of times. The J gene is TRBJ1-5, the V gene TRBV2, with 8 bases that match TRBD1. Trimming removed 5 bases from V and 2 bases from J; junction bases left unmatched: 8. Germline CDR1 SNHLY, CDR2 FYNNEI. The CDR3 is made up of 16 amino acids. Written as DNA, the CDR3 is TGTGCCAGCAGTCCCCGGGACAGGCGAGGCAATCAGCCCCAGCATTTT. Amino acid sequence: CASSPRDRRGNQPQHF.

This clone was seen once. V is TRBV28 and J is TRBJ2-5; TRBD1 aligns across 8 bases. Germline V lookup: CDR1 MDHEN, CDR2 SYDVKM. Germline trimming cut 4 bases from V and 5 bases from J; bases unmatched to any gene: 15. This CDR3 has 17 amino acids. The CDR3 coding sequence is TGTGCCAGCAGTTCCCACGAAACGACAGGGGTGAAGGAGACCCAGTACTTC. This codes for CASSSHETTGVKETQYF.

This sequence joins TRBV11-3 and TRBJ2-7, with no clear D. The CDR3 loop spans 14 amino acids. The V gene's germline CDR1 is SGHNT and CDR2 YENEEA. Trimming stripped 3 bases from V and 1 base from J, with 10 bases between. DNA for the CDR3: TGTGCCAGCAGCTTGCGTCCCCCATCCTACGAGCAGTACTTC. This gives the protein CASSLRPPSYEQYF.

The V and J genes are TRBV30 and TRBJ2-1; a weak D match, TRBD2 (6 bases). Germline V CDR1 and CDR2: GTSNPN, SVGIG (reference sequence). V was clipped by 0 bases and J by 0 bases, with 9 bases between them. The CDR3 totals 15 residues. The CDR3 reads CAWSVRGSSYNEQFF. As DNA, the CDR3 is TGTGCCTGGAGTGTACGGGGGAGCTCCTACAATGAGCAGTTCTTC. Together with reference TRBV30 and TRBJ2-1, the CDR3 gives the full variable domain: SQTIHQWPATLVQPVGSPLSLECTVEGTSNPNLYWYRQAAGRGLQLLFYSVGIGQISSEVPQNLSASRPQDRQFILSSKKLLLSDSGFYLCAWSVRGSSYNEQFFGPGTRLTVL.

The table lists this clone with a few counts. The CDR3 coding sequence is TGCAGCGGTGGACAGGGAGACTATGGCTACACCTTC. Translated, it gives CSGGQGDYGYTF. V gene TRBV29-1 combines with J gene TRBJ1-2; 8 bases map to TRBD1. There are 12 residues in the CDR3. The V and J ends lost 7 bases and 3 bases, in that order; junction bases with no gene match: 4. From germline, CDR1 is SQVTM and CDR2 ANQGSEA.

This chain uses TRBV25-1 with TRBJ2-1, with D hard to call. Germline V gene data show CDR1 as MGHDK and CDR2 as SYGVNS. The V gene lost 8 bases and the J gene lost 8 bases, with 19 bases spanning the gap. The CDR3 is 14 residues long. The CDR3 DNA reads TGTGCCAGCGGGTCGAAGTCGGGCGGCCATGAGCAGTTCTTC. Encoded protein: CASGSKSGGHEQFF.

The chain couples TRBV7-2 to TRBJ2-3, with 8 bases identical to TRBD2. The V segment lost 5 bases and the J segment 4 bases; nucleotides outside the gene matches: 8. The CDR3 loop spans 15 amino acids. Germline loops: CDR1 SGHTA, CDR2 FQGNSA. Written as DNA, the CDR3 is TGTGCCAGCAGCCTACAAGCGGGAGTCTCAGATACGCAGTATTTT. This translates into CASSLQAGVSDTQYF.

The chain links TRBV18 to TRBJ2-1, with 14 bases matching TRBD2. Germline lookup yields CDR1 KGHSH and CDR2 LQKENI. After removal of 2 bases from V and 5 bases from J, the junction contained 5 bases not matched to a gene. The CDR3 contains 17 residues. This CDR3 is CASSPRLAGGRDNEQFF. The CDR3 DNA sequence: TGTGCCAGCTCACCAAGACTAGCGGGAGGGCGGGACAATGAGCAGTTCTTC.

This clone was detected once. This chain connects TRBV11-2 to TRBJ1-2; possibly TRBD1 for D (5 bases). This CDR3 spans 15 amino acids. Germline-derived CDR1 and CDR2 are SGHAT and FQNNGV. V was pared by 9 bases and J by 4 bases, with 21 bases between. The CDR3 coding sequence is TGTGCCAGTACAGGAATTCGCCGGAACTTCTATGGCTACACCTTC. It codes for CASTGIRRNFYGYTF.

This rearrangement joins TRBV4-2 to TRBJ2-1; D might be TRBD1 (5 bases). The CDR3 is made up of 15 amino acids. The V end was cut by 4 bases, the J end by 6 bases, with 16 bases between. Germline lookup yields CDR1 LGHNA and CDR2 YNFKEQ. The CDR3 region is CASSPGQPGGNEQFF. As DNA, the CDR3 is TGTGCCAGCAGCCCTGGACAACCCGGTGGCAATGAGCAGTTCTTC.

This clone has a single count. The CDR3, as DNA: TGTGCCTGGAGGGGGAGGGACAGACAACAAGAGACCCAGTACTTC. It specifies CAWRGRDRQQETQYF. This chain joins TRBV30 and TRBJ2-5; D assignment may be TRBD1 or TRBD2 (7 bases each). The V gene's germline CDR1 is GTSNPN and CDR2 SVGIG (reference sequence). V was clipped by 3 bases and J by 2 bases, with 16 bases between them. The CDR3 length is 15 residues. Filled out from reference TRBV30 and TRBJ2-5, the complete variable domain reads SQTIHQWPATLVQPVGSPLSLECTVEGTSNPNLYWYRQAAGRGLQLLFYSVGIGQISSEVPQNLSASRPQDRQFILSSKKLLLSDSGFYLCAWRGRDRQQETQYFGPGTRLLVL.